One sample yielded the 4 T cell receptor beta chains listed below, sequenced in a study of early T cells in non-severe SARS-CoV-2 infection. MiXCR, applied by TCRdb to the 5' RACE reads, yields one record per CDR3 protein. The sample yields more than 75,000 distinct CDR3 sequences, around 14% seen once. The sample comprised whole blood. Receptor source: an adult who was a healthcare worker with PCR-confirmed SARS-CoV-2 infection or an uninfected control (not recorded which).

This chain uses TRBV9 with TRBJ1-1; the D is unclear. CDR3 length: 14 residues. Trimming cost V 4 bases and J 0 bases, with 10 bases left between them. Germline values: CDR1 SGDLS, CDR2 YYNGEE. In DNA, the CDR3 is TGTGCCAGCAGCCCATCCCAGATGAACACTGAAGCTTTCTTT. Amino acid sequence: CASSPSQMNTEAFF.

This clonotype was recorded at least ten times. The genes are TRBV5-6 and TRBJ1-3, with D perhaps TRBD1 (6 bases). The V and J ends lost 4 bases and 0 bases respectively, with 14 bases between them. The CDR3 covers 16 residues. CDR1 is SGHDT, CDR2 YYEEEE, per germline. Written as DNA, the CDR3 is TGTGCCAGCAGCGCGTTACAGGGCCCCTCTGGAAACACCATATATTTT. Protein product: CASSALQGPSGNTIYF.

This clonotype was found many times. This sequence joins TRBV4-2 and TRBJ2-7, with D perhaps being TRBD1 or TRBD2 (6 bases each). The V end lost 0 bases, the J end lost 3 bases, and 21 bases lay between the germline ends. CDR3 length: 18 amino acids. Germline CDR1 and CDR2: LGHNA and YNFKEQ. CDR3 sequence reads: CASSQDLGGGSQDYEQYF. CDR3 nucleotides: TGTGCCAGCAGCCAAGATCTCGGAGGGGGGAGTCAGGACTACGAGCAGTACTTC.

On this clonotype itself: A junction boundary mismatches the germline segment, possibly from a read error. The chain uses TRBV29-1 and TRBJ1-2, with D possibly being TRBD1 (5 bases). From germline, CDR1 is SQVTM and CDR2 ANQGSEA. The CDR3 sequence is 14 residues long. The CDR3 bases are TGCAGCGCTGAAGGGGACGGGGCAAACTATGGCTACACCTTC. This encodes CSAEGDGANYGYTF. The whole variable domain, filled in from reference TRBV29-1 and TRBJ1-2, reads SAVISQKPSRDICQRGTSLTIQCQVDSQVTMMFWYRQQPGQSLTLIATANQGSEATYESGFVIDKFPISRPNLTFSTLTVSNMSPEDSSIYLCSAEGDGANYGYTFGSGTRLTVV.